The sequence of this T cell receptor (beta chain) was determined in a study of T cell responses to AZD1222 COVID-19 vaccine (dated by TCRdb to the early 2020s). Concerning the study at large: AZD1222 recipients given second doses at about 4 weeks or at about 12 weeks were pooled, since spike-specific TCR depth and breadth were not found to differ between the two schedules. A total of approximately 240 trial participants underwent TCR sequencing, of whom about 210 had received two doses of AZD1222 and about 26 had received two doses of the MenACWY control vaccine. Trial participants were enrolled by age into subgroups of 18-55, 56-69 and 70-plus years, and about 150, 27 and 61 TCR-sequenced participants, respectively, were included in these subgroups.

Results and caveats for the whole study, not just this receptor: CD4 TCRs associated with the vaccine covered the entire spike protein, and the dominant responses were in regions 160-218 and 743-854. In the small 56-69-year group, the increase in depth fell short of significance, most likely because of low power. No day 14 peak-response samples were available, so repertoires were characterized only after the peak T cell response. A significant rise in spike-specific TCR breadth and depth was observed after two AZD1222 doses relative to day 0 and relative to MenACWY recipients. Reportedly, close to half of the unique spike-specific TCRs recognized epitopes lying outside the regions that are mutated in the B.1.351 and B.1.1.7 variants. Conclusions about previously exposed vaccinees are limited, since just six AZD1222 recipients were seropositive for SARS-CoV-2 at baseline. Participants were mostly white British and included more females than males, and it was suggested by the authors that clonal diversity may have been underestimated.

The sample's time point label is to be understood as: baseline before first vaccination. Vaccinee samples came from UK trials COV001 and COV002, including a single-blind randomized controlled phase 2/3 trial of AZD1222 (ChAdOx1 nCoV-19) in healthy adults. Trial participant PBMC samples were collected at day 0 and day 28 after the second dose for TCRbeta chain sequencing. The sample holds a few counts of this clone. Its specific antigen is unknown. The input lacks base qualities; no much larger clone sits a single base away. The CDR3 regions of human TCRbeta chains were subjected to immunosequencing. In the source study's methods: TCRs in the repertoires were compared against a reference library of SARS-CoV-2-specific TCRs that had been generated with the MIRA antigen-specificity platform. Breadth was defined as the fraction of unique TCRs that were SARS-CoV-2-associated, and depth was defined as the fraction of total T cells that were SARS-CoV-2-associated. Using the MIRA data, each spike-specific TCR was assigned both to the spike region to which the TCR was reactive and to a CD4 or CD8 class. Log10-transformed breadth and depth values were compared by one-way ANOVA with Sidak's multiple comparisons tests. Entries here come from immuneACCESS through TCRdb and include only in-frame sequences with V and J called. Some clones fail to appear in such tables; in the studies checked, an unresolved V gene covers under half of the shortfall, and the cause of the remainder is unknown. V and J calls and clone size are copied from that table; D and trimming were computed from the DNA. The sample has about 120,000 clones on record, about 90% of them singletons. Around 7% of the sample is taken by the ten largest.

The sequencing used peripheral blood, collected on day 0 of AZD1222 vaccination. The clonotype comes from an adult in good health.

The nucleotide sequence reads as follows: TGTGCCAGCATCTGCCGTAGGGCGGTACCTAATTCACCCCTCCACTTT. This yields the protein CASICRRAVPNSPLHF. The V gene is TRBV6-4 and the J gene is TRBJ1-6; the D gene remains uncertain. CDR1 and CDR2 are drawn from the germline V gene: MRHNA, SNTAGT. V loses 7 bases, J loses 6 bases, and the germline ends lie 19 bases apart. The CDR3 measures 16 amino acids from cysteine to phenylalanine. Just the 48-base CDR3 DNA is kept, in frame starting at base 1.